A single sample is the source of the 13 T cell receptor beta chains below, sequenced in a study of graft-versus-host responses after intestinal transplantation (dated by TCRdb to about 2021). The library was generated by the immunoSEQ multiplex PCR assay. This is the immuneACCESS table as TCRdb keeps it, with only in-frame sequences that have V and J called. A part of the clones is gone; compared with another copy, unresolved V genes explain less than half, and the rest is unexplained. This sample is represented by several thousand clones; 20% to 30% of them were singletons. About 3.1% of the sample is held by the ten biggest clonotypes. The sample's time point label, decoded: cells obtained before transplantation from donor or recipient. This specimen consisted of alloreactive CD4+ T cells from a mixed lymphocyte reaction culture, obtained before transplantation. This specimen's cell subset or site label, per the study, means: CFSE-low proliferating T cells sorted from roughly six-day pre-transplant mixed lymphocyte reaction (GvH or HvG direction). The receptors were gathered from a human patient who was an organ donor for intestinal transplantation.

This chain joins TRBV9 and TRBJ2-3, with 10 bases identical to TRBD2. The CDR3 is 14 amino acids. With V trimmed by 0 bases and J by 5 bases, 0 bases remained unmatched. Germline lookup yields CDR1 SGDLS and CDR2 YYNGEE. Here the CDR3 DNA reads TGTGCCAGCAGCGTAGGACTAGCGGGAGATACGCAGTATTTT. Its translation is CASSVGLAGDTQYF.

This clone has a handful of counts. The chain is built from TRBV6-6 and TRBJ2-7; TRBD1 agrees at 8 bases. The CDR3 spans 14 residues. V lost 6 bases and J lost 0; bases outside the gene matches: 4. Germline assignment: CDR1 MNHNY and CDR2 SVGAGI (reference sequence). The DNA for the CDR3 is TGTGCCAGCAGCCGGGACAGGATCTCCTACGAGCAGTACTTC. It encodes CASSRDRISYEQYF.

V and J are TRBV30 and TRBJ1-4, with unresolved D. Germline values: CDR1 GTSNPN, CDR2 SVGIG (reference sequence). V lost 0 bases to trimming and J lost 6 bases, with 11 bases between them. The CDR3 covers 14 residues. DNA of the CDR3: TGTGCCTGGAGTGTCCCGGGGTGGGATGAAAAACTGTTTTTT. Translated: CAWSVPGWDEKLFF.

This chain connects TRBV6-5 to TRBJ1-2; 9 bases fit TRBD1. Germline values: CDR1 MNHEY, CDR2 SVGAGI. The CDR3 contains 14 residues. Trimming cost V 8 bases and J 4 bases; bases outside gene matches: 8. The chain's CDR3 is CASGRDRVGYGYTF. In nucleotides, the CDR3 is TGTGCCAGCGGCCGGGACAGGGTGGGCTATGGCTACACCTTC.

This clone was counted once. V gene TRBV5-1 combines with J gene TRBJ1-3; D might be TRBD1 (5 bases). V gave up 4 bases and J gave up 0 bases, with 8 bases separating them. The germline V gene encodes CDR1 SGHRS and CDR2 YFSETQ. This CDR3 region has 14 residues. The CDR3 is CASSPGLSGNTIYF. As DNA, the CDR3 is TGCGCCAGCAGCCCAGGGCTCTCTGGAAACACCATATATTTT.

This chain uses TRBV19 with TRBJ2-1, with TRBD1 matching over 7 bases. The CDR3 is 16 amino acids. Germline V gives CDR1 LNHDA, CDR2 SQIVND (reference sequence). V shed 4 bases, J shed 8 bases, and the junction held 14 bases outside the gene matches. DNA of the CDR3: TGTGCCAGTAGTAGAGGGACAGCGTTAACCCCCCATGAGCAGTTCTTC. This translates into CASSRGTALTPHEQFF. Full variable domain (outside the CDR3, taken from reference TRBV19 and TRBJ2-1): DGGITQSPKYLFRKEGQNVTLSCEQNLNHDAMYWYRQDPGQGLRLIYYSQIVNDFQKGDIAEGYSVSREKKESFPLTVTSAQKNPTAFYLCASSRGTALTPHEQFFGPGTRLTVL.

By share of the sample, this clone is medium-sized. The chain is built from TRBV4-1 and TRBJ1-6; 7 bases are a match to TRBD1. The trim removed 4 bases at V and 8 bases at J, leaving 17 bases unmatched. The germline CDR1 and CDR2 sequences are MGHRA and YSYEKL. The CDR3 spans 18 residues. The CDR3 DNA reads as TGCGCCAGCAGCCCGCGGACAGGTTCTAGAGTACGGCATTCACCCCTCCACTTT. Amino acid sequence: CASSPRTGSRVRHSPLHF.

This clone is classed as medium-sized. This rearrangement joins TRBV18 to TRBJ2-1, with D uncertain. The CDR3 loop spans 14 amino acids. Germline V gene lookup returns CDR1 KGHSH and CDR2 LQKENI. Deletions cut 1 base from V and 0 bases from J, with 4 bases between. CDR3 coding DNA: TGTGCCAGCTCACCACAGAGCTCCTACAATGAGCAGTTCTTC. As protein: CASSPQSSYNEQFF.

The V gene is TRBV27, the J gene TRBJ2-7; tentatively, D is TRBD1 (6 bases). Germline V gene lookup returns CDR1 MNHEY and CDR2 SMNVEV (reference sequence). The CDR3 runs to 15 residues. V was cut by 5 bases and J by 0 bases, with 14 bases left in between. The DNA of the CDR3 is TGTGCCAGCAGTCTAAGATCGGGACACTCCTACGAGCAGTACTTC. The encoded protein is CASSLRSGHSYEQYF.

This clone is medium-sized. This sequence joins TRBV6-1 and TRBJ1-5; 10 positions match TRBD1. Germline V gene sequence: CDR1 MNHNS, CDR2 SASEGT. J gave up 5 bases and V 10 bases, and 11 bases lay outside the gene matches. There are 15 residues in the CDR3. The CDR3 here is CATEQTGGAYQPQHF. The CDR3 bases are TGTGCCACCGAACAGACAGGGGGCGCGTATCAGCCCCAGCATTTT.

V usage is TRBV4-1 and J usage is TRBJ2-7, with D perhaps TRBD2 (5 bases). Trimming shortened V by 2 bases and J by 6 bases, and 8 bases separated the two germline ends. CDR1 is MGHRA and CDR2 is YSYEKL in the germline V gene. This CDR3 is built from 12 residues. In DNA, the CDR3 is TGCGCCAGCAGCCAACCTCGGGGCGAGCAGTACTTC. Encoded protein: CASSQPRGEQYF.

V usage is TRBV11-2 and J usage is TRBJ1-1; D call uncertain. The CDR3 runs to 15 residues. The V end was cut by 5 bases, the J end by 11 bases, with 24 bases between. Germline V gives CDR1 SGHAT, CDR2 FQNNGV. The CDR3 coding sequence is TGTGCCAGCAGCAACCCCGACAATCTGACCTGTAGGGCTTTCTTT. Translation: CASSNPDNLTCRAFF.

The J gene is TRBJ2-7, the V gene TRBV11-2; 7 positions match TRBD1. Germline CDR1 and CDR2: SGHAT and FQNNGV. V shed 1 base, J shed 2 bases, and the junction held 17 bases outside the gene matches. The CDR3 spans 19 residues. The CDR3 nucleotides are TGTGCCAGCAGCTTAGTAGCGATTTCTGTGGGACAGATTACCTACGAGCAGTACTTC. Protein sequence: CASSLVAISVGQITYEQYF.